The 32 T cell receptor beta chains below all came from one sample that was sequenced in a study of cytomegalovirus exposure and HLA in healthy donors. With 60 Vbeta and 13 Jbeta primers, the PCR was carried out. Profiling relied on immunoSEQ multiplex PCR, and the TCRdb table lists in-frame clones only, not all of them. The sample gives about 170,000 clones, approximately 80% of which show up once; 1.5% to 2% is in the top ten. The sequencing sample was made of PBMCs. These receptors came from a woman between 18 and 29 years old in good health and CMV-seronegative.

The chain combines TRBV5-4 with TRBJ2-7; 9 positions match TRBD2. The germline V gene encodes CDR1 SGHNT and CDR2 YYREEE (reference sequence). The trim removed 2 bases at V and 7 bases at J, leaving 10 bases unmatched. CDR3 size: 15 residues. DNA of the CDR3: TGTGCCAGCAGCTTTAAGGCGGGGGGGCGGGGGGAGCAGTACTTC. Its protein is CASSFKAGGRGEQYF.

This clone appeared a few times. The chain joins TRBV4-1 to TRBJ1-3, with TRBD1 as a possible D gene (6 bases). This CDR3 comprises 18 residues. CDR1 is MGHRA, CDR2 YSYEKL, per germline. The V gene lost 5 bases and the J gene lost 0 bases, with 20 bases spanning the gap. The CDR3 DNA sequence: TGCGCCAGCAGCACACGAAACTTGCCAGGGGACTCTGGAAACACCATATATTTT. Encoded protein: CASSTRNLPGDSGNTIYF.

The chain employs TRBV19 and TRBJ1-5; D uncertain. CDR1 and CDR2 from the germline V gene are LNHDA and SQIVND (reference sequence). Between the trimmed V and J ends, which lost 1 base and 2 bases, there was a span of 12 bases. The CDR3 has 16 residues. CDR3 residues: CASSIGPGTGNQPQHF. The CDR3 DNA follows: TGTGCCAGTAGTATAGGCCCGGGAACGGGCAATCAGCCCCAGCATTTT.

The V call is TRBV18, the J call TRBJ1-1, with D tentatively TRBD1 (6 bases). The CDR3 has 16 amino acids. Germline values: CDR1 KGHSH, CDR2 LQKENI. Between the trimmed V and J ends, which lost 2 bases and 2 bases, there was a span of 15 bases. The CDR3 bases are TGTGCCAGCTCACCAAAGAGATTGGGACACAACACTGAAGCTTTCTTT. Translating gives CASSPKRLGHNTEAFF.

The chain recombines TRBV11-2 with TRBJ1-5; D may be TRBD1 (5 bases). The CDR3 consists of 15 residues. Germline CDR1 SGHAT, CDR2 FQNNGV. V was shortened by 1 base and J by 6 bases, with 13 bases between the two germline ends. This chain's CDR3 is CASSLVPGAGQPQHF. For the CDR3, the DNA is TGTGCCAGCAGCTTAGTCCCTGGGGCTGGTCAGCCCCAGCATTTT.

This clone turned up a few times. The V and J genes are TRBV5-1 and TRBJ1-4; 7 positions match TRBD1. Germline V gene data show CDR1 as SGHRS and CDR2 as YFSETQ. This CDR3 comprises 15 residues. V lost 3 bases, J lost 4 bases, and 6 bases stayed unmatched. The chain's CDR3 is CASSYGTADNEKLFF. CDR3 sequence (DNA): TGCGCCAGCAGCTACGGGACAGCTGATAATGAAAAACTGTTTTTT.

This chain connects TRBV28 to TRBJ2-7; 8 nucleotides line up with TRBD1. V trimming: 3 bases; J trimming: 2 bases; junction bases outside the gene matches: 9. The CDR3 consists of 16 residues. Germline loops: CDR1 MDHEN, CDR2 SYDVKM. The CDR3 DNA reads TGTGCCAGCAGTTTCGGAGACAGGGGATTAGCCTACGAGCAGTACTTC. As protein: CASSFGDRGLAYEQYF.

About this clone: One end of the junction varies from germline; a read error may be responsible. CDR3: CAWSPLGQGLQVF. CDR3 nucleotide sequence: TGTGCCTGGAGTCCACTCGGACAGGGACTACAGGTCTTC. V usage is TRBV30 and J usage is TRBJ2-1; tentative D call: TRBD1 (8 bases). CDR1 GTSNPN and CDR2 SVGIG come from the germline V gene (reference sequence). The CDR3 is 13 residues long.

J is TRBJ2-7 and V is TRBV6-5; a weak D match, TRBD1 (6 bases). The V and J ends lost 5 bases and 6 bases respectively, with 11 bases between them. The CDR3 extends over 12 amino acids. Germline V gives CDR1 MNHEY, CDR2 SVGAGI. The DNA of the CDR3 is TGTGCCAGCAGTACTCAGGGGATCGAGCAGTACTTC. Amino acid sequence: CASSTQGIEQYF.

The CDR3 sequence is CASSSGLVDNEQFF. The CDR3 region has the DNA TGTGCCAGCAGTTCGGGACTAGTGGACAATGAGCAGTTCTTC. V is TRBV2 and J is TRBJ2-1, with 8 bases matching TRBD2. The CDR3 has 14 residues. The V segment lost 5 bases and the J segment 5 bases; nucleotides outside the gene matches: 5. From germline, CDR1 is SNHLY and CDR2 FYNNEI.

This clone was observed once. The rearrangement uses TRBV6-1 and TRBJ1-4; 8 nucleotides align to TRBD1. This CDR3 has 13 residues. V was clipped by 6 bases and J by 5 bases; unmatched bases: 2. The germline V gene has CDR1 MNHNS and CDR2 SASEGT. The DNA of the CDR3 is TGTGCCAGCAGGACAGGGGCGAATGAAAAACTGTTTTTT. Amino acid sequence: CASRTGANEKLFF.

V is TRBV6-1 and J is TRBJ1-2; D is undetermined. Germline lookup yields CDR1 MNHNS and CDR2 SASEGT. This CDR3 contains 17 residues. Between the trimmed V and J ends, which lost 2 bases and 3 bases, there was a span of 19 bases. CDR3 coding DNA: TGTGCCAGCAGTGAACCTGACTCCTGGACGGACTACTATGGCTACACCTTC. This gives the protein CASSEPDSWTDYYGYTF.

CDR3 DNA: TGTGCCAGCAGCCCTGGGAGGACCGGGGAGCTGTTTTTT. It yields the protein CASSPGRTGELFF. This chain uses TRBV7-2 with TRBJ2-2; tentatively, D is TRBD2 (6 bases). The germline gives CDR1 SGHTA, CDR2 FQGNSA. The CDR3 sequence is 13 residues long. Trimming removed 5 bases at V and 5 bases at J, with 9 bases between.

The chain recombines TRBV19 with TRBJ2-1; D possibly corresponds to TRBD2 (6 bases). This CDR3 region has 14 residues. V was trimmed by 4 bases and J by 2 bases, leaving 9 bases between them. CDR1 and CDR2 from the germline V gene are LNHDA and SQIVND (reference sequence). This CDR3 is CASSKEGTYNEQFF. CDR3 nucleotides: TGTGCCAGTAGTAAGGAGGGGACCTACAATGAGCAGTTCTTC.

This clone was counted a single time. CDR3 sequence: CASSGRGLRDTLDSPLHF. The CDR3 region has the DNA TGCGCCAGCAGCGGCCGTGGCCTACGGGACACTTTAGATTCACCCCTCCACTTT. This sequence joins TRBV4-1 and TRBJ1-6, with D perhaps TRBD1 (6 bases). The ends were cut back, 5 bases at V and 8 bases at J, with 25 bases in the middle. The CDR3 is 18 residues long. CDR1 is MGHRA and CDR2 is YSYEKL in the germline V gene.

The chain links TRBV29-1 to TRBJ2-2; TRBD2 might be the D (6 bases). Germline CDR1 SQVTM, CDR2 ANQGSEA. V was trimmed by 3 bases and J by 5 bases, leaving 7 bases between them. The length of the CDR3 is 12 residues. CDR3 sequence reads: CSVDGGTGELFF. The DNA for the CDR3 is TGCAGCGTTGACGGGGGTACCGGGGAGCTGTTTTTT.

DNA of the CDR3: TGTGCCAGCAGTTATATTGCAGGGGATTCCTACAATGAGCAGTTCTTC. Translation: CASSYIAGDSYNEQFF. The chain couples TRBV6-6 to TRBJ2-1, with D perhaps TRBD1 (6 bases). CDR1 MNHNY and CDR2 SVGAGI come from the germline V gene (reference sequence). The CDR3 length is 16 residues. V was trimmed by 3 bases and J by 1 base, leaving 13 bases between them.

The chain uses TRBV5-1 and TRBJ2-3; 8 nucleotides agree with TRBD1. CDR1 SGHRS and CDR2 YFSETQ come from the germline V gene. CDR3 length: 15 amino acids. The V and J ends lost 4 bases and 2 bases, in that order; junction bases with no gene match: 6. The CDR3 coding sequence is TGCGCCAGCAGCCCCAAGGACAGGGACACAGATACGCAGTATTTT. Translated, it gives CASSPKDRDTDTQYF.

This chain connects TRBV12-5 to TRBJ1-5; D might be TRBD1 (6 bases). This CDR3 is 18 amino acids long. Germline values: CDR1 LGHNT, CDR2 FRNRAP. Trimming stripped 6 bases from V and 5 bases from J, with 26 bases between. This chain's CDR3 is CASGPGTPIQGFDQPQHF. Here the CDR3 DNA reads TGTGCTAGTGGCCCCGGGACACCAATACAGGGCTTCGATCAGCCCCAGCATTTT.

The rearrangement links TRBV7-9 to TRBJ2-3; 9 nucleotides align to TRBD2. The V segment lost 11 bases and the J segment 3 bases; nucleotides outside the gene matches: 18. There are 17 residues in the CDR3. CDR1 SEHNR and CDR2 FQNEAQ come from the germline V gene (reference sequence). Here the CDR3 DNA reads TGTGCCGCGAATCGAGTCGTAGCGGGGGAGTTGACAGATACGCAGTATTTT. It specifies CAANRVVAGELTDTQYF.

The rearrangement uses TRBV6-1 and TRBJ2-7; 10 bases align to TRBD1. The CDR3 runs to 14 residues. Germline V gene lookup returns CDR1 MNHNS and CDR2 SASEGT. J gave up 4 bases and V 10 bases, and 10 bases lay outside the gene matches. CDR3 bases: TGTGCCACCAACTTGGGGACAGGGGTGTACGAGCAGTACTTC. It yields the protein CATNLGTGVYEQYF.

The genes are TRBV27 and TRBJ2-7; the match to TRBD1 covers 9 bases. The CDR3 runs 15 residues. Germline V gene lookup returns CDR1 MNHEY and CDR2 SMNVEV (reference sequence). V was clipped by 4 bases and J by 5 bases; unmatched bases: 9. CDR3 residues: CASSYAIQGANEQYF. The CDR3 nucleotides read TGTGCCAGCAGTTACGCAATACAGGGGGCCAACGAGCAGTACTTC.

A single count supports this clone. V gene TRBV5-1 combines with J gene TRBJ2-3; TRBD2 aligns across 14 bases. CDR3 length: 17 residues. Trimming cost V 2 bases and J 3 bases; bases outside gene matches: 5. Germline V gene sequence: CDR1 SGHRS, CDR2 YFSETQ. CDR3 loop: CASSFGTSGRLTDTQYF. The CDR3 DNA reads TGCGCCAGCAGCTTTGGGACTAGCGGGAGATTGACAGATACGCAGTATTTT.

CDR3 sequence reads: CASSSMRGDRGLLSGANVLTF. DNA of the CDR3: TGTGCCAGTAGTAGCATGAGGGGAGACAGGGGGCTCCTCTCTGGGGCCAACGTCCTGACTTTC. The rearrangement joins TRBV19 to TRBJ2-6; 10 bases match TRBD1. CDR3 length equals 21 residues. Trimming at V came to 4 bases and at J to 0 bases, leaving 15 bases not matched to a gene. From germline, CDR1 is LNHDA and CDR2 SQIVND (reference sequence).

The chain joins TRBV15 to TRBJ2-7; D is uncertain. The CDR3 contains 15 residues. The V gene's germline CDR1 is LNHNV and CDR2 YYDKDF (reference sequence). The ends were cut back, 0 bases at V and 1 base at J, with 10 bases in the middle. The CDR3 region has the DNA TGTGCCACCAGCAGAGATTCCGGCGGATCCTACGAGCAGTACTTC. Its translation: CATSRDSGGSYEQYF.

The chain links TRBV7-8 to TRBJ2-1, with a weak D call TRBD2 (5 bases). This CDR3 has 15 amino acids. Per germline, CDR1 SGHVS and CDR2 FQNEAQ. Deletions cut 2 bases from V and 0 bases from J, with 8 bases between. The CDR3 here is CASSLRGNSYNEQFF. The CDR3 DNA is TGTGCCAGCAGCTTAAGAGGGAACTCCTACAATGAGCAGTTCTTC.

The V gene is TRBV11-2, the J gene TRBJ2-1, with 8 bases lining up with TRBD2. V trimming: 5 bases; J trimming: 8 bases; junction bases outside the gene matches: 8. CDR3 length: 14 amino acids. Germline values: CDR1 SGHAT, CDR2 FQNNGV. The CDR3 spells CASSRRTSQHEQFF. The DNA for the CDR3 is TGTGCCAGCAGCCGGAGGACTAGCCAACATGAGCAGTTCTTC.

This chain links TRBV19 with TRBJ1-1, with 12 positions matching TRBD1. This CDR3 is 13 amino acids long. V lost 10 bases and J lost 11; bases outside the gene matches: 11. Germline V CDR1 and CDR2: LNHDA, SQIVND (reference sequence). This chain's CDR3 is CATETGDRGQAFF. CDR3 coding DNA: TGTGCCACCGAAACGGGGGACAGGGGGCAGGCTTTCTTT.

The chain employs TRBV29-1 and TRBJ2-5, with D possibly matching TRBD1 (5 bases). The V gene lost 7 bases and the J gene lost 3 bases, with 12 bases spanning the gap. The CDR3 has 12 amino acids. Germline CDR1 reads SQVTM; CDR2 reads ANQGSEA. The CDR3 DNA reads as TGCAGCGCCAGGGTCGACAAAGAGACCCAGTACTTC. Its translation: CSARVDKETQYF.

The rearrangement links TRBV5-1 to TRBJ2-6; unclear D gene. Germline CDR1 and CDR2: SGHRS and YFSETQ. The CDR3 covers 16 residues. Trimming took off 3 bases at V and 1 base at J, with 11 bases between the two ends. CDR3 sequence reads: CASSSASGSGANVLTF. The CDR3 DNA reads as TGCGCCAGCAGCTCCGCTTCCGGGTCTGGGGCCAACGTCCTGACTTTC.

The rearrangement uses TRBV4-2 and TRBJ1-1, with D uncertain. Trimming took 2 bases from V and 1 from J, leaving 8 bases between them. Germline CDR1 LGHNA, CDR2 YNFKEQ. The length of the CDR3 is 14 residues. The CDR3 sequence is CASSQLLSNTEAFF. Here the CDR3 DNA reads TGTGCCAGCAGCCAACTACTGTCGAACACTGAAGCTTTCTTT.

The chain is built from TRBV21-1 and TRBJ1-5. TRBV21-1 is an annotated pseudogene. The CDR3 totals 13 residues. Written as DNA, the CDR3 is TGTGCCAGCAGCAAGCCTTACAGAGGGTCCCAGCATTTT. This encodes CASSKPYRGSQHF.